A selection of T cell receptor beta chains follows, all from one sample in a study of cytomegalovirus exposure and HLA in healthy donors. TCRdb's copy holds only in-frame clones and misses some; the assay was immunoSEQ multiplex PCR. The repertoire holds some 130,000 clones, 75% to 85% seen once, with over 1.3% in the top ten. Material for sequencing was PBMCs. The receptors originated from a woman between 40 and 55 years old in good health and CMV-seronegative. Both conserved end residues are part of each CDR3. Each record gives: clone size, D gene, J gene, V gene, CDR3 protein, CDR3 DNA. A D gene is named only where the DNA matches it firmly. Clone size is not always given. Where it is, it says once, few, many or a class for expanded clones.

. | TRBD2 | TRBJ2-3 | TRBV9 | CASSNSGANTDTQYF | TGTGCCAGCAGCAATAGCGGGGCCAACACAGATACGCAGTATTTT
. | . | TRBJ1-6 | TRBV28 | CASSLGGHDSPLHF | TGTGCCAGCAGTTTGGGAGGTCACGATTCACCCCTCCACTTT
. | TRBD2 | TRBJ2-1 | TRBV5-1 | CASSSYSGGGSYNEQFF | TGCGCCAGCAGCTCTTATAGCGGGGGGGGCTCCTACAATGAGCAGTTCTTC
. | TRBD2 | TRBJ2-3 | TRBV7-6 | CASSLAVSGASTDTQYF | TGTGCCAGCAGCTTAGCGGTTAGCGGGGCTAGCACAGATACGCAGTATTTT
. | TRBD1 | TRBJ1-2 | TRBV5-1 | CASSLATDRGKGYTF | TGCGCCAGCAGCTTGGCCACGGACAGGGGGAAGGGCTACACCTTC
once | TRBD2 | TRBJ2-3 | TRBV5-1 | CASSLRTSGGHTDTQYF | TGCGCCAGCAGCCTTAGGACTAGCGGGGGGCACACAGATACGCAGTATTTT
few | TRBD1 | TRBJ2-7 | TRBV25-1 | CASSDFRTGIYEQYF | TGTGCCAGCAGTGATTTTAGGACAGGGATCTACGAGCAGTACTTC
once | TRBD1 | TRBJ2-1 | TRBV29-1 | CSVEDWGQPNEQFF | TGCAGCGTTGAAGATTGGGGACAGCCCAATGAGCAGTTCTTC
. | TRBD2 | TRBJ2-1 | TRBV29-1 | CSVGSSGDNEQFF | TGCAGCGTTGGGTCTAGCGGGGACAATGAGCAGTTCTTC
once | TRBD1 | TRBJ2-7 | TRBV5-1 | CASSPDRAYEQYF | TGCGCCAGCAGCCCCGACAGGGCATACGAGCAGTACTTC
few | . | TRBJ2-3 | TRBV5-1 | CASSLGLADTQYF | TGCGCCAGCAGCTTGGGGTTAGCAGATACGCAGTATTTT
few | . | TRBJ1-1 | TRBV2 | CASSEHSNTEAFF | TGTGCCAGCAGTGAACATTCGAACACTGAAGCTTTCTTT
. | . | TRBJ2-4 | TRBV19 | CASSTDRRAAKNIQYF | TGTGCCAGTAGTACCGACAGGAGAGCGGCCAAAAACATTCAGTACTTC
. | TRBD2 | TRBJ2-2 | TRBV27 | CASRQGGLAGTGELFF | TGTGCCAGCAGGCAAGGGGGACTAGCGGGGACCGGGGAGCTGTTTTTT
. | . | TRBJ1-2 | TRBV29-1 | CSVEGQVYNYGYTF | TGCAGCGTTGAAGGGCAGGTTTACAACTATGGCTACACCTTC
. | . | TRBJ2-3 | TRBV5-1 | CASSFDGLSTDTQYF | TGCGCCAGCAGCTTCGACGGACTGAGCACAGATACGCAGTATTTT
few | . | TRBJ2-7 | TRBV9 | CASSPSGGDYYEQYF | TGTGCCAGCAGCCCCAGCGGTGGGGATTACTACGAGCAGTACTTC
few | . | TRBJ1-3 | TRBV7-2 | CASSFTGFSGNTIYF | TGTGCCAGCAGCTTTACAGGTTTCTCTGGAAACACCATATATTTT
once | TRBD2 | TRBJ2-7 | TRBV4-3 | CASSQSAGTRGLEQYF | TGCGCCAGCAGCCAGAGTGCCGGGACTAGGGGCCTCGAGCAGTACTTC
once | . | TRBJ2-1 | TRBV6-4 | CASSAGEYNEQFF | TGTGCCAGCAGTGCGGGGGAGTACAATGAGCAGTTCTTC
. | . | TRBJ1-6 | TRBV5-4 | CASSLRAGVRGSPLHF | TGTGCCAGCAGCTTGAGGGCGGGGGTACGGGGGTCACCCCTCCACTTT
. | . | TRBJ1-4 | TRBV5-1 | CASSLLRGSNEKLFF | TGCGCCAGCAGCCTCCTTAGAGGGAGTAATGAAAAACTGTTTTTT
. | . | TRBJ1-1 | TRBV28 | CASSLYRRKTMNTEAFF | TGTGCCAGCAGTTTATACAGACGGAAGACCATGAACACTGAAGCTTTCTTT
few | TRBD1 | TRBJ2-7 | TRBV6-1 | CASTLTGGAPYEQYF | TGTGCCAGTACGCTGACAGGGGGCGCCCCCTACGAGCAGTACTTC
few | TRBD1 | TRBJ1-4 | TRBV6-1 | CASSGTGGRTNEKLFF | TGTGCCAGCAGTGGGACAGGGGGCAGGACTAATGAAAAACTGTTTTTT
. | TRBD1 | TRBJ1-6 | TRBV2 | CASTATGSSYNSPLHF | TGTGCCAGCACTGCGACAGGGAGCTCCTATAATTCACCCCTCCACTTT
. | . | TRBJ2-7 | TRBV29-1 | CSVLTASAEQYF | TGCAGCGTTCTTACTGCCTCTGCTGAGCAGTACTTC
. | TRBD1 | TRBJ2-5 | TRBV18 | CASSQGAEETQYF | TGTGCCAGCTCACAGGGGGCGGAGGAGACCCAGTACTTC
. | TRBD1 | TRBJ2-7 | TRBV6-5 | CASRQGTSSYEQYF | TGTGCCAGCAGACAGGGGACCTCCTCCTACGAGCAGTACTTC